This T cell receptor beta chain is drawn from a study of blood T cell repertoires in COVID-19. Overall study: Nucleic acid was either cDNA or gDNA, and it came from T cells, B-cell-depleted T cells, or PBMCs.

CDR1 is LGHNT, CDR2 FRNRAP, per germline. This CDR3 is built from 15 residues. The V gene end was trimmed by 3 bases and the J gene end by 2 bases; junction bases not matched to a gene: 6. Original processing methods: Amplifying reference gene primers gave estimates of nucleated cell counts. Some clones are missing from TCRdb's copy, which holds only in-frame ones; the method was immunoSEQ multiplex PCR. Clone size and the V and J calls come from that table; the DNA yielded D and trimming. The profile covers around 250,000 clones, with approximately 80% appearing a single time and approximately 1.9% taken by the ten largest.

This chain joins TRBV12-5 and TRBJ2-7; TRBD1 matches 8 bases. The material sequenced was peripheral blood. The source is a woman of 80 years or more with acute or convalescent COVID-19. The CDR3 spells CASGFHPGGAYEQYF. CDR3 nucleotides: TGTGCTAGTGGTTTCCACCCAGGGGGCGCCTACGAGCAGTACTTC.